Included here is one T cell receptor (beta chain) sequence, with context. Its antigen is still unknown. Libraries were prepared by immunoSEQ multiplex PCR; TCRdb keeps only in-frame clonotypes and omits some of them. The profile covers approximately 22,000 clones, with approximately 71% appearing a single time and approximately 0.65% taken by the ten largest. This entry comes from a study of T cells after posttransplantation cyclophosphamide. V gave up 0 bases and J gave up 3 bases; unmatched junction bases: 7. Germline V gene sequence: CDR1 SEHNR, CDR2 FQNEAQ (reference sequence). The CDR3 runs 17 residues. Study-wide results and caveats: TRB overlap between skin or GI tissue T cells and blood was limited. Recipient CMV seropositivity and CMV reactivation strongly tracked TRB clonality. Later blood repertoires were often dominated by clones from the donor CD8+ memory compartment.

This chain connects TRBV7-9 to TRBJ2-7, with 11 positions matching TRBD2. The source is a woman aged 60-75 years in good health, CMV-negative, and a related stem cell transplant donor. Sequencing used memory CD4+ T cells sorted from PBMCs. The CDR3 bases are TGTGCCAGCAGCTTAGCGGAGGGGCTAGCGGGGGGCTACGAGCAGTACTTC. Translated: CASSLAEGLAGGYEQYF.